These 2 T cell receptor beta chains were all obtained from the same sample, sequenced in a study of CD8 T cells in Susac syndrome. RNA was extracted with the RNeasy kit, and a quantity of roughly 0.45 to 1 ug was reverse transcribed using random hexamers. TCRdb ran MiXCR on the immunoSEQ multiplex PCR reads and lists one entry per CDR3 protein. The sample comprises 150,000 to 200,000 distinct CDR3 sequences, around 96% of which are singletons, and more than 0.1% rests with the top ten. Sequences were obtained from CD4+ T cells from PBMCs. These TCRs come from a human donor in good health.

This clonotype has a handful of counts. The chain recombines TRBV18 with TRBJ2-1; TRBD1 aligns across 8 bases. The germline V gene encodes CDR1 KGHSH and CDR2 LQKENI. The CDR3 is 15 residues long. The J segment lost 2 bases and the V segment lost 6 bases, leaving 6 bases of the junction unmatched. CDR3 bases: TGTGCCAGCTCCCCAGGACAGGGAACCTACAATGAGCAGTTCTTC. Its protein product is CASSPGQGTYNEQFF.

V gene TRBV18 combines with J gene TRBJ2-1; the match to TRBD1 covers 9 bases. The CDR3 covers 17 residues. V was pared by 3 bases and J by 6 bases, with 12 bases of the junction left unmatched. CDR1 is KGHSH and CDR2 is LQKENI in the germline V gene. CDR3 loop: CASSPTGTGSPLNEQFF. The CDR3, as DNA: TGTGCCAGCTCACCTACTGGGACAGGGTCTCCCCTCAATGAGCAGTTCTTC.